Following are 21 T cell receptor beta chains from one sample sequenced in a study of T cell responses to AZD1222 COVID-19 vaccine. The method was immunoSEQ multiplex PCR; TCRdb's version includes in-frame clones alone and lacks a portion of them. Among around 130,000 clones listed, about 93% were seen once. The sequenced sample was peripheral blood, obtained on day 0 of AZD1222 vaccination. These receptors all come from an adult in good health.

The CDR3 loop reads CASTFRGQGADEQYF. The DNA of the CDR3 is TGTGCCAGCACCTTTAGGGGGCAGGGGGCTGACGAGCAGTACTTC. V gene TRBV2 combines with J gene TRBJ2-7, with TRBD1 matching over 8 bases. Germline-derived CDR1 and CDR2 are SNHLY and FYNNEI. The CDR3 length is 15 residues. After removal of 7 bases from V and 5 bases from J, the junction contained 13 bases not matched to a gene.

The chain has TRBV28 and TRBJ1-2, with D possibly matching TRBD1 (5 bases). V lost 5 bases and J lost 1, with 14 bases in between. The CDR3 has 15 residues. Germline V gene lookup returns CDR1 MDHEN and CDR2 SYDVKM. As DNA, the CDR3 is TGTGCCAGCAGTCCCCACAGGATATTTAACTATGGCTACACCTTC. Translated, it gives CASSPHRIFNYGYTF.

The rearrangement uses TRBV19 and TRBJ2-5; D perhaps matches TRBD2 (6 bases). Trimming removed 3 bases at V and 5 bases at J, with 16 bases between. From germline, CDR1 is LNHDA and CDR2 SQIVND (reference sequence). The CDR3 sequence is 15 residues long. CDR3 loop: CASSMGGQSAETQYF. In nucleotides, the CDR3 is TGTGCCAGTAGTATGGGAGGTCAATCCGCGGAGACCCAGTACTTC.

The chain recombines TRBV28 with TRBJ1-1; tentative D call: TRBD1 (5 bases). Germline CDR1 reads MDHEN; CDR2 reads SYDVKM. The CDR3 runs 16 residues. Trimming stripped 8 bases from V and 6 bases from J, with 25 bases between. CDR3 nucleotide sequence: TGTGCCAGCGGCCGTGGGGGTTCTCTCAGGAGGTCTGAAGCTTTCTTT. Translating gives CASGRGGSLRRSEAFF.

CDR3 amino acids: CATAPGQFFGYTF. The CDR3 bases are TGTGCCACTGCCCCGGGACAGTTCTTCGGCTACACCTTC. The chain links TRBV19 to TRBJ1-2, with 7 positions matching TRBD1. Trimming cost V 10 bases and J 8 bases; bases outside gene matches: 13. The CDR3 is 13 residues long. Germline V CDR1 and CDR2: LNHDA, SQIVND (reference sequence).

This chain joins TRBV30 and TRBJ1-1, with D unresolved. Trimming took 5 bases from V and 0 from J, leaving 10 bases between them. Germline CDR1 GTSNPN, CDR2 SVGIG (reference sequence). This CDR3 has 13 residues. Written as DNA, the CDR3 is TGTGCCTGGCGGCCGGGTATGAACACTGAAGCTTTCTTT. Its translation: CAWRPGMNTEAFF.

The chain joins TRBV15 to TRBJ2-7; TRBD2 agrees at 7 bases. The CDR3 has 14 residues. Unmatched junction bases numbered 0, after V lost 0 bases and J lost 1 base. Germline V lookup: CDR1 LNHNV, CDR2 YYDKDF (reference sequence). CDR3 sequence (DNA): TGTGCCACCAGCAGAGAGGGACTATCCTACGAGCAGTACTTC. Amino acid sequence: CATSREGLSYEQYF.

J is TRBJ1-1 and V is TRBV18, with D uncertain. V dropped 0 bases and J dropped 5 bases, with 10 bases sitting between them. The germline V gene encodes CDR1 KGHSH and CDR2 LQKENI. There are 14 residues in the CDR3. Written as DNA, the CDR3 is TGTGCCAGCTCACCACCTTACCGGGGAACTGAAGCTTTCTTT. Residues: CASSPPYRGTEAFF.

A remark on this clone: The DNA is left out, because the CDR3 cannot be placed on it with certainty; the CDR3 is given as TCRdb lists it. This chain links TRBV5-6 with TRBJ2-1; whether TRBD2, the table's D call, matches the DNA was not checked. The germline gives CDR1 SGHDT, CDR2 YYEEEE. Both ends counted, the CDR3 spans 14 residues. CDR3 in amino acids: CASSFGGGASLVFF.

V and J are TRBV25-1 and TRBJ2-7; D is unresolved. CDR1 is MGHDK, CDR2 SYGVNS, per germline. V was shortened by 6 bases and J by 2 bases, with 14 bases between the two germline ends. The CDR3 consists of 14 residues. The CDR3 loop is CASSSVGRPYEQYF. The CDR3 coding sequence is TGTGCCAGCAGCTCGGTAGGGCGCCCCTACGAGCAGTACTTC.

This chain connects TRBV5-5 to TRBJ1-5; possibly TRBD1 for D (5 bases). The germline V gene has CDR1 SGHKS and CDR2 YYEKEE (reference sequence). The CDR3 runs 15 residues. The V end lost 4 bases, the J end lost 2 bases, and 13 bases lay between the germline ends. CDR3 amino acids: CASSRNGGGNQPQHF. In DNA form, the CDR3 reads TGTGCCAGCAGCCGCAATGGAGGGGGCAATCAGCCCCAGCATTTT.

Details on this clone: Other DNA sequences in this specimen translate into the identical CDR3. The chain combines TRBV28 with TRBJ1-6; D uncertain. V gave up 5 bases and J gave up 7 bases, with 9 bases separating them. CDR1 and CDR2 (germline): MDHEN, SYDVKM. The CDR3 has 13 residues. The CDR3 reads CASSLLGNSPLHF. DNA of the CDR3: TGTGCCAGCAGTCTCCTGGGGAATTCACCCCTCCACTTT.

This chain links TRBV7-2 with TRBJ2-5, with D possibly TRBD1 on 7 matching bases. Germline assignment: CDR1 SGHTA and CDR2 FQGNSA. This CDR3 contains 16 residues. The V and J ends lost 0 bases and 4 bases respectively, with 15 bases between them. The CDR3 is CASSLAPGGGLETQYF. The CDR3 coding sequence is TGTGCCAGCAGCTTAGCCCCAGGGGGAGGATTAGAGACCCAGTACTTC.

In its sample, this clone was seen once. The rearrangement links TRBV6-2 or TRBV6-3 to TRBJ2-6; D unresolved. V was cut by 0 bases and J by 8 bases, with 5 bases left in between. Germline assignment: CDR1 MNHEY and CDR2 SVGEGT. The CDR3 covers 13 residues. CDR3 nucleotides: TGTGCCAGCAGTTACTCGATATCCAACGTCCTGACTTTC. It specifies CASSYSISNVLTF.

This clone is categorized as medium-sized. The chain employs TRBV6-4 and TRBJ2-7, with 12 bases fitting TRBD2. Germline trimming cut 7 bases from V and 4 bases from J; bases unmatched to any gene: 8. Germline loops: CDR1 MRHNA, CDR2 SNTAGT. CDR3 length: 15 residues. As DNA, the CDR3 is TGTGCCAGCACCCGGGGACTAGCGGGCGCTTACGAGCAGTACTTC. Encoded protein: CASTRGLAGAYEQYF.

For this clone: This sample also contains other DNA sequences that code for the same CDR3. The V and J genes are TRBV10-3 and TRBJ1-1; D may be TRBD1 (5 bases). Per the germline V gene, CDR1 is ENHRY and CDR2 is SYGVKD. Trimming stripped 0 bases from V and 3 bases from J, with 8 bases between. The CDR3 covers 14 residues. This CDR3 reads CAISESGGDTEAFF. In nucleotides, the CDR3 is TGTGCCATCAGTGAGTCCGGGGGGGACACTGAAGCTTTCTTT.

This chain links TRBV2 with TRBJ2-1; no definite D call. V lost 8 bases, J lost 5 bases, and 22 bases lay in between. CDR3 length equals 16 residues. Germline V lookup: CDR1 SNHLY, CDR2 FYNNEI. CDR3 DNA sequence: TGTGCCAGCGATAGAAGGACCCAGAAACTCCACAATGAGCAGTTCTTC. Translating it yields CASDRRTQKLHNEQFF.

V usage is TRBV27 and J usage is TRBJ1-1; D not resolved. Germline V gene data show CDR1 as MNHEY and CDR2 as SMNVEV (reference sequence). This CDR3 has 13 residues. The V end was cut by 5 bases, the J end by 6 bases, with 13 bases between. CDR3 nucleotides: TGTGCCAGCAGTCCCTTTGGGGTAGCTGAAGCTTTCTTT. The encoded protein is CASSPFGVAEAFF.

The CDR3 nucleotides read TGTGCCAGCAGCTCCACGGCGGGGCCGGGAAACACCATATATTTT. Amino acid sequence: CASSSTAGPGNTIYF. The rearrangement joins TRBV7-6 to TRBJ1-3; D possibly corresponds to TRBD1 (5 bases). The CDR3 is made up of 15 amino acids. CDR1 is SGHVS and CDR2 is FNYEAQ in the germline V gene. The ends were cut back, 4 bases at V and 4 bases at J, with 14 bases in the middle.

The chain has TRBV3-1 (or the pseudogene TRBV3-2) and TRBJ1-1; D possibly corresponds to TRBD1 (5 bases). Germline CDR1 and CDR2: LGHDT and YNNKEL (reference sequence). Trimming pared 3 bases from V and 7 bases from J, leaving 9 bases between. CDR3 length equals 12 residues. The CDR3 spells CASSHRQGEAFF. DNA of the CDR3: TGTGCCAGCAGCCATCGGCAGGGTGAAGCTTTCTTT.

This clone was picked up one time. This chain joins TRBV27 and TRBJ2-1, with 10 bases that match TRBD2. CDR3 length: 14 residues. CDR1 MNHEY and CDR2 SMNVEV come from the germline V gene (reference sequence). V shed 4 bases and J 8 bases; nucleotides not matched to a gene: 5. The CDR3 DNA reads TGTGCCAGCAGTTGGATTAGCGGGAGGTATGAGCAGTTCTTC. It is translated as CASSWISGRYEQFF.